Included here is one T cell receptor beta chain sequence, with context. Reverse transcribing all isolated RNA meant expressed TCRB transcripts were sequenced. Assay used: immunoSEQ multiplex PCR; TCRdb lists only in-frame clones, some missing. The table includes under 300,000 clones, 25% to 30% detected once. This CDR3 has 14 amino acids. V shed 0 bases and J shed 6 bases, with 10 bases lying between them. Looked up from germline, CDR1 is SGHRS and CDR2 is YFSETQ. The sample originates from a study of beta chain features in type 1 diabetes. Whole-study context: Over all samples combined, more than 90,000,000 sorted cells were examined.

The gene calls are TRBV5-1 and TRBJ1-5, with unresolved D. The sequenced material came from central memory CD4+ T cells from blood. This clonotype was sampled from a man aged 25-45 years in good health. In nucleotides, the CDR3 is TGCGCCAGCAGCTTGGACAGCGGCGTTCAGCCCCAGCATTTT. Translation: CASSLDSGVQPQHF.